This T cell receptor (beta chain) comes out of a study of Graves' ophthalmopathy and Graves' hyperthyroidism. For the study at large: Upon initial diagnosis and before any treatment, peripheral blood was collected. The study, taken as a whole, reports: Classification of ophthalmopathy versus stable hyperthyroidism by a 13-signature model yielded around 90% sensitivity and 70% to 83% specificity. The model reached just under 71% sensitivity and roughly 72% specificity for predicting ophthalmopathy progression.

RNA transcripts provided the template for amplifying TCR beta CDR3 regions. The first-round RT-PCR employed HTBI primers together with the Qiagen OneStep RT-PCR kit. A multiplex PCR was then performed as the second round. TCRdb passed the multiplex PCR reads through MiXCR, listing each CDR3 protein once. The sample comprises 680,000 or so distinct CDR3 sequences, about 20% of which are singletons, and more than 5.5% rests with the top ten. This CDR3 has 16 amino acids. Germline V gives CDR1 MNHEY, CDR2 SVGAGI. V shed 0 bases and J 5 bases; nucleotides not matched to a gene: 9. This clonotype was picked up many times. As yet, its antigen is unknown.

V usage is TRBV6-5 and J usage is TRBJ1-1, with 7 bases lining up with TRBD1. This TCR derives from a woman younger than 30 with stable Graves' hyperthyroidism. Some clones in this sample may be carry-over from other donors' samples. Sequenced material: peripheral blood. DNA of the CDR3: TGTGCCAGCAGTTACTCTTTCACAGGGGCTCGGACTGAAGCTTTCTTT. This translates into CASSYSFTGARTEAFF.